This record concerns one TCR beta chain sequence. CDR3 length equals 16 residues. Per germline, CDR1 SEHNR and CDR2 FQNEAQ (reference sequence). V lost 1 base and J lost 0, with 13 bases in between. This sample stems from a study of OX40 agonist ivuxolimab in advanced cancers. Study context: Subjects had a mean age of about 65 years, with a range of about 23 to 79; about 83% were male.

The table came from immunoSEQ multiplex PCR; TCRdb's copy has only in-frame clones and leaves some out. This table holds tens of thousands of clones, approximately 85% found once. This specimen consisted of CD4+ or CD8+ T cells sorted from blood, obtained in a trial of the OX40 agonist ivuxolimab. This rearrangement joins TRBV7-9 to TRBJ2-7, with TRBD1 as a possible D gene (5 bases). The clonotype was recovered from an adult with an advanced solid tumor such as melanoma, head and neck, liver or kidney cancer. CDR3 amino acids: CASSLGVGPSSYEQYF. The CDR3 region has the DNA TGTGCCAGCAGCTTAGGTGTGGGGCCGAGCTCCTACGAGCAGTACTTC.